These T cell receptor beta chains were read from a single sample in a study of tumor-infiltrating lymphocytes in primary liver carcinoma. TCRdb re-analysed the multiplex PCR reads in MiXCR, keeping a single row per CDR3 protein. The sample lists around 100,000 distinct CDR3 sequences; almost 70% were seen once. Sequenced: liver tumor tissue from sampling region 5. The origin of the receptors is a woman aged 55-70 years with primary liver carcinoma and hepatitis B virus infection. Both conserved end residues are part of each CDR3. Each record gives: J gene, clone size, D gene, V gene, CDR3 DNA, CDR3 protein. D genes are given only for firm matches. Rows may omit the clone size; those that give it use once, few, many or a size class.

J: TRBJ2-2
size: .
D: .
V: TRBV10-3
DNA: TGTGCCATCAGAGGAGCGGAAACGAACACCGGGGATCTGTTTTTT
CDR3: CAIRGAETNTGDLFF

J: TRBJ2-7
size: .
D: .
V: TRBV30
DNA: TGTACCTGGAGTCTTACGGGGGAGCAGTACTTC
CDR3: CTWSLTGEQYF

J: TRBJ2-7
size: many
D: .
V: TRBV7-9
DNA: TGTGCCAGCAGCCCCAACCTCCCGTACGAGCAGTACTTC
CDR3: CASSPNLPYEQYF

J: TRBJ2-6
size: few
D: .
V: TRBV20-1
DNA: TGCAGTGCTAGTGGTCGGGCGGGGGCCTCTGGGGCCAACGTCCTGACTTTC
CDR3: CSASGRAGASGANVLTF

J: TRBJ2-4
size: .
D: .
V: TRBV12-3/TRBV12-4
DNA: TGTGCTAGCAGTGTCAGTAGGAACATTCGGTACTTC
CDR3: CASSVSRNIRYF

J: TRBJ2-1
size: .
D: TRBD2
V: TRBV12-5
DNA: TGTGCTAGTGGTCCCGGACTAGCGAGAGGTTTCGATGAGCACTTCTTC
CDR3: CASGPGLARGFDEHFF

J: TRBJ1-1
size: many
D: TRBD1
V: TRBV12-3/TRBV12-4
DNA: TGTGCCAGCAGTTTCGGACAGGGGAGGGAGTTT
CDR3: CASSFGQGREF

J: TRBJ2-1
size: .
D: TRBD2
V: TRBV11-1
DNA: TGTGCCAGCCGATTAGGATGGGCGGGAGCGGGGTACAATGAACAACTCTTC
CDR3: CASRLGWAGAGYNEQLF

J: TRBJ2-3
size: few
D: .
V: TRBV4-2
DNA: TGTGCCAGTAGCCAAGATCAGCGGGTTATTAACACAGATACGCAGTATTTT
CDR3: CASSQDQRVINTDTQYF

J: TRBJ2-1
size: .
D: .
V: TRBV11-3
DNA: TGTGCCATCAACTCCCGGGGGGCGCGGACAATGGGCAATGAGCAGTTCTTC
CDR3: CAINSRGARTMGNEQFF

J: TRBJ2-3
size: .
D: .
V: TRBV6-1
DNA: TGTACCAGCAGTGTTTCAGGGAATGGAAGGACGCAGTATTTT
CDR3: CTSSVSGNGRTQYF

J: TRBJ1-1
size: large
D: .
V: TRBV29-1
DNA: TGCAGCGCTGATTCGGACACTGAAGCTTTCTTT
CDR3: CSADSDTEAFF

J: TRBJ2-3
size: many
D: .
V: TRBV5-1
DNA: TGCGCCAGCAGCTTGGGGGGTGCCACAGATACGCAGTATTTT
CDR3: CASSLGGATDTQYF

J: TRBJ2-7
size: .
D: TRBD2
V: TRBV4-1
DNA: TGCGCCAGCAGTCAAAACGCCGGGGGGAGCGAGCAGTACTTC
CDR3: CASSQNAGGSEQYF

J: TRBJ2-7
size: .
D: TRBD2
V: TRBV6-1
DNA: TGTGCCAGCCGTGCAACCGGGACTACCGAGCAGTATTTC
CDR3: CASRATGTTEQYF